The clone carrying this TCR beta chain was found a few times. The antigen remains undetermined. From germline, CDR1 is SEHNR and CDR2 FQNEAQ (reference sequence). The CDR3 loop spans 13 amino acids. The record originates from a study of post-analysis software for immune sequencing data. Study results and limitations: Four or five TRBV segments, TRBV5-6, TRBV5-1 and TRBV20-1 among them, were found more frequent in patients than controls.

Unique molecular identifiers tagged the TCR beta cDNA libraries. Starting from roughly 1 to 10 million T cells, the study yielded a few hundred thousand cDNA molecules. Via MiXCR, TCRdb re-called the PCR reads, giving one row per CDR3 protein. The sample contains hundreds of thousands of distinct CDR3 sequences, approximately 60% of which appear only once. This clonotype was obtained from a girl aged 2 to 10 with multiple sclerosis. This sequence joins TRBV7-9 and TRBJ2-3; no clear D. Sequencing was done on a sample of blood. CDR3 sequence reads: CASGRLSTDTQYF. For the CDR3, the DNA is TGTGCTAGTGGACGACTTAGCACAGATACGCAGTATTTT.